Listed below are T cell receptor beta chains from one sample, sequenced in a study of T-cell reconstitution after alpha-beta-depleted transplantation in children. TCRdb analysed the PCR reads with MiXCR anew, one entry per CDR3 protein. Here the sample spans fewer than 550,000 distinct CDR3 sequences, approximately 10% being singletons. The sample was PBMCs, mostly from graft donor cells, taken 180 days after TCRalphabeta/CD19-depleted stem cell transplant. Receptor source: a female patient aged 2-9 years who had a stem cell transplant for aplastic anemia, so the T cells may come from the graft donor. Both conserved end residues are part of each CDR3. The order of the fields is J gene, clone size, D gene, V gene, CDR3 protein, CDR3 DNA. A D gene is named only where the DNA matches it firmly. Size is stated for part of the rows, as once, few or many counts, or as a class when the clone is expanded.

j_gene: TRBJ2-7; abundance: few; d_gene: TRBD1; v_gene: TRBV29-1; CDR3aa: CSALQAGQGAYEQYF; CDR3nt: TGCAGCGCCCTACAAGCGGGACAGGGGGCTTACGAGCAGTACTTC
j_gene: TRBJ1-2; abundance: few; d_gene: -; v_gene: TRBV28; CDR3aa: CASRMGRNYGYTF; CDR3nt: TGTGCCAGCAGAATGGGACGGAACTATGGCTACACCTTC
j_gene: TRBJ2-5; abundance: -; d_gene: TRBD1; v_gene: TRBV6-5; CDR3aa: CASSYSWTGLNQETQYF; CDR3nt: TGTGCCAGCAGTTACTCCTGGACAGGGTTGAACCAAGAGACCCAGTACTTC
j_gene: TRBJ2-1; abundance: -; d_gene: -; v_gene: TRBV20-1; CDR3aa: CSPWAASYNEQFF; CDR3nt: TGCAGTCCGTGGGCTGCCTCCTACAATGAGCAGTTCTTC
j_gene: TRBJ1-2; abundance: -; d_gene: -; v_gene: TRBV9; CDR3aa: CASSPPFKPGYTF; CDR3nt: TGTGCCAGCAGCCCCCCGTTTAAACCTGGCTACACCTTC
j_gene: TRBJ2-5; abundance: few; d_gene: -; v_gene: TRBV5-5; CDR3aa: CASSFPEGVADQETQYF; CDR3nt: TGTGCCAGCAGCTTCCCAGAGGGGGTAGCGGACCAAGAGACCCAGTACTTC
j_gene: TRBJ1-2; abundance: -; d_gene: -; v_gene: TRBV7-9; CDR3aa: CASSRGPVVGYTF; CDR3nt: TGTGCCAGCAGCCGAGGACCCGTTGTGGGCTACACCTTC
j_gene: TRBJ1-1; abundance: few; d_gene: -; v_gene: TRBV6-1; CDR3aa: CASRPSGTTEAFF; CDR3nt: TGTGCCAGCAGACCTTCGGGGACCACTGAAGCTTTCTTT
j_gene: TRBJ2-1; abundance: -; d_gene: TRBD2; v_gene: TRBV3-1; CDR3aa: CASSKGTSGSGNEQFF; CDR3nt: TGTGCCAGCAGCAAAGGGACTAGCGGGAGTGGTAATGAGCAGTTCTTC
j_gene: TRBJ1-5; abundance: few; d_gene: -; v_gene: TRBV20-1; CDR3aa: CSARWNAGPQHF; CDR3nt: TGCAGTGCTAGATGGAATGCCGGGCCCCAGCATTTT
j_gene: TRBJ1-2; abundance: few; d_gene: -; v_gene: TRBV7-8; CDR3aa: CASPAGSYGYTF; CDR3nt: TGTGCCAGTCCTGCAGGGAGTTATGGCTACACCTTC
j_gene: TRBJ2-5; abundance: -; d_gene: TRBD2; v_gene: TRBV11-2; CDR3aa: CASSHTSGPGTQYF; CDR3nt: TGTGCCAGCAGCCATACTAGCGGTCCGGGGACCCAGTACTTC
j_gene: TRBJ2-1; abundance: -; d_gene: -; v_gene: TRBV15; CDR3aa: CATSRDTQGPYNEQFF; CDR3nt: TGTGCCACCAGCAGAGATACGCAGGGGCCCTACAATGAGCAGTTCTTC
j_gene: TRBJ1-1; abundance: -; d_gene: -; v_gene: TRBV7-8; CDR3aa: CASSLVVYTEAFF; CDR3nt: TGTGCCAGCAGCTTAGTTGTGTACACTGAAGCTTTCTTT
j_gene: TRBJ2-5; abundance: few; d_gene: -; v_gene: TRBV4-3; CDR3aa: CASSQDVWGSGGETQYF; CDR3nt: TGCGCCAGCAGCCAAGATGTTTGGGGGAGTGGGGGAGAGACCCAGTACTTC
j_gene: TRBJ1-1; abundance: few; d_gene: TRBD1; v_gene: TRBV12-3/TRBV12-4; CDR3aa: CASNVGQMNTEAFF; CDR3nt: TGTGCCAGCAACGTGGGACAGATGAACACTGAAGCTTTCTTT
j_gene: TRBJ2-1; abundance: -; d_gene: -; v_gene: TRBV6-5; CDR3aa: CASSYSTAGLAVQFF; CDR3nt: TGTGCCAGCAGTTACTCGACTGCGGGCCTGGCCGTGCAGTTCTTC
j_gene: TRBJ2-3; abundance: once; d_gene: TRBD2; v_gene: TRBV10-3; CDR3aa: CAIGSVAGVINTQYF; CDR3nt: TGTGCCATCGGATCCGTAGCGGGAGTGATAAATACGCAGTATTTT